Listed below are T cell receptor beta chains from one sample, sequenced in a study of cytomegalovirus exposure and HLA in healthy donors. The repertoire was sequenced with immunoSEQ multiplex PCR; TCRdb's copy has only in-frame clones and lacks some. The sample includes some 180,000 clones, just over 75% of them seen just once. The source material was PBMCs. The origin of the receptors is a man between 18 and 35 years old in good health and CMV-seronegative. The CDR3 runs from the conserved cysteine through the conserved F or W. A D gene is named only where the DNA matches it firmly. Clone size is not always given. Where it is, it says once, few, many or a class for expanded clones.

size	V	J	D	DNA	CDR3
-	TRBV10-3	TRBJ1-2	TRBD1	TGTGCCACTTCCACAGGGGTCTATGGCTACACCTTC	CATSTGVYGYTF
-	TRBV4-2	TRBJ2-5	TRBD1	TGTGCCAGCAGCCAAGATGGGACAGGGGGGGGGTTGGAGACCCAGTACTTC	CASSQDGTGGGLETQYF
few	TRBV28	TRBJ1-3	TRBD1	TGTGCCAGCACCCAGGGGGATTTCTCTGGAAACACCATATATTTT	CASTQGDFSGNTIYF
-	TRBV18	TRBJ2-3	TRBD2	TGTGCCAGCTCACTTCTCAAGACTAGCGGGGGGGTCGATACGCAGTATTTT	CASSLLKTSGGVDTQYF
few	TRBV20-1	TRBJ2-7	-	TGCAGTGCTAGTCCGGGGAACGAGCAGTACTTC	CSASPGNEQYF
-	TRBV11-3	TRBJ2-1	TRBD2	TGTGCCAGCAGCTTAGGGAGAGCGGGAGGTGTCGATGAGCAGTTCTTC	CASSLGRAGGVDEQFF
-	TRBV11-2	TRBJ2-7	-	TGTGCCAGCAGCTCCATACGCCGAGGGGGCGCGGGGTTCTACGAGCAGTACTTC	CASSSIRRGGAGFYEQYF
-	TRBV15	TRBJ2-5	-	TGTGCCACCAGCAGAGGGAGTTGGGAAGAGACCCAGTACTTC	CATSRGSWEETQYF
few	TRBV4-3	TRBJ2-1	TRBD2	TGCGCCAGCAGCCAAGCTCGCGGGAGCTCCTACAATGAGCAGTTCTTC	CASSQARGSSYNEQFF
-	TRBV5-1	TRBJ2-7	-	TGCGCCAGCAGCTTGGGACAGGCTTCCTACGAGCAGTACTTC	CASSLGQASYEQYF
few	TRBV27	TRBJ1-6	-	TGTGCCAGCAGGCAGGCCGGACTAAATTCACCCCTCCACTTT	CASRQAGLNSPLHF
-	TRBV7-8	TRBJ2-1	TRBD2	TGTGCCAGCAGCTCTGGACTAGTTTTTGGGAATGAGCAGTTCTTC	CASSSGLVFGNEQFF
-	TRBV27	TRBJ1-5	-	TGTGCCAGCAGTTGGGGGGGAGGACAGCCCCAGCATTTT	CASSWGGGQPQHF
-	TRBV18	TRBJ1-4	-	TGTGCCAGCTCGCCCGACAGAGGTGAAAAACTGTTTTTT	CASSPDRGEKLFF
-	TRBV7-2	TRBJ2-1	TRBD2	TGTGCCAGCAGCTGGACTAGCGGGAGTCTTAGTGAGCAGTTCTTC	CASSWTSGSLSEQFF
-	TRBV10-3	TRBJ1-1	TRBD1	TGTGCCATCAGGAAACAGGGGGCTTGGACTGAAGCTTTCTTT	CAIRKQGAWTEAFF
-	TRBV7-2	TRBJ2-7	-	TGTGCCAGCAGTAATACCTACGAGCAGTACTTC	CASSNTYEQYF
-	TRBV12-2	TRBJ1-5	-	TGTGCAGAAACAGGGTTCCGGCCCCAGCATTTT	CAETGFRPQHF
-	TRBV11-3	TRBJ1-1	-	TGTGCCAGCAGCTTAGGGGTGGGTAGCGCTGAAGCTTTCTTT	CASSLGVGSAEAFF
-	TRBV19	TRBJ1-5	TRBD1	TGTGCCAGTAGTATGTGGACAGGGCGTCAGCCCCAGCATTTT	CASSMWTGRQPQHF
-	TRBV18	TRBJ2-3	-	TGTGCCAGCTCACCAAGGACTAGCACAGATACGCAGTATTTT	CASSPRTSTDTQYF
-	TRBV27	TRBJ1-1	-	TGTGCCAGCAGTTCCCTACCTTCTACAGGGTTTCGAACTGAAGCTTTCTTT	CASSSLPSTGFRTEAFF
-	TRBV7-9	TRBJ1-2	TRBD1	TGTTCCAGCAGCTTAAAACCCCCGGGACAGGGGTCGCAGGGCTACACCTTC	CSSSLKPPGQGSQGYTF
-	TRBV5-1	TRBJ2-7	TRBD2	TGCGCCAGCAGCTCCGGGACTAGCACCCGCGAGCAGTACTTC	CASSSGTSTREQYF
-	TRBV2	TRBJ2-7	TRBD1	TGTGCCAGCAGTGATTTAGGGGGACAGCAGACCTACGAGCAGTACTTC	CASSDLGGQQTYEQYF
-	TRBV7-2	TRBJ1-2	-	TGTGCCAGCAGCTTAGTAGTGGGGGCTAATCCGAGCTATGGCTACACCTTC	CASSLVVGANPSYGYTF
-	TRBV4-2	TRBJ2-1	-	TGTGCCAGCAGCCAAGCCAGCGGGTCCTCCTCCTACAATGAGCAGTTCTTC	CASSQASGSSSYNEQFF
-	TRBV30	TRBJ2-7	-	TGTGCCTGGAGTCGTGGAGCCGAGCAGTACTTC	CAWSRGAEQYF
-	TRBV2	TRBJ2-2	TRBD2	TGTGCCAGCAGAACTAGCGGGGTGTCCGGGGAGCTGTTTTTT	CASRTSGVSGELFF
-	TRBV29-1	TRBJ2-7	TRBD2	TGCAGCGCCTTTAGCGGGGGGGCAGCCTACGAGCAGTACTTC	CSAFSGGAAYEQYF
-	TRBV7-3	TRBJ2-3	-	TGTGCCAGCAGCTTAACCCCAGCCGGGGGTACGCAGTATTTT	CASSLTPAGGTQYF
few	TRBV6-5	TRBJ2-3	TRBD1	TGTGCCAGCAGTATAGACAGGGGCACGGATACGCAGTATTTT	CASSIDRGTDTQYF
-	TRBV19	TRBJ1-1	-	TGTGCCAGTAGTATAGTTCCCCAGGTTCTAAATACTGAAGCTTTCTTT	CASSIVPQVLNTEAFF
few	TRBV11-2	TRBJ2-7	TRBD2	TGTGCCAGCAGCCGAGGGCCAGCGGGATTATTTTACGAGCAGTACTTC	CASSRGPAGLFYEQYF
-	TRBV6-1	TRBJ1-1	TRBD1	TGTGCCAGCAGAGAGGCAGGGGGCGGGGAAGCTTTCTTT	CASREAGGGEAFF
few	TRBV5-6	TRBJ1-2	-	TGTGCCAGCAGCTTGGCCCAGGTTAAAGGTGGCTACACCTTC	CASSLAQVKGGYTF
-	TRBV7-6	TRBJ2-3	-	TGTGCCAGCAGCCCTCACTTAGGGGCAGATACGCAGTATTTT	CASSPHLGADTQYF
-	TRBV6-1	TRBJ2-1	TRBD2	TGTGCCAGCAGTGACAGATCTCGGGGCGGGAGGTACAATGAGCAGTTCTTC	CASSDRSRGGRYNEQFF
-	TRBV10-3	TRBJ2-5	TRBD2	TGTGCCATCAGTGAAGCGGGGGGGGAGACCCAGTACTTC	CAISEAGGETQYF
few	TRBV11-3	TRBJ1-2	-	TGTGCCAGCAGCTTAGTCGGGGCTCTCGGGACTTCAGGCTACACCTTC	CASSLVGALGTSGYTF
-	TRBV5-6	TRBJ1-4	-	TGTGCCAGCAGCCCCGGTTGGTCTAATGAAAAACTGTTTTTT	CASSPGWSNEKLFF
-	TRBV7-2	TRBJ1-6	TRBD1	TGTGCCAGCAGCTTCTCCGGGACAGAATATAATTCACCCCTCCACTTT	CASSFSGTEYNSPLHF
-	TRBV2	TRBJ1-4	TRBD1	TGCGCCAGCAGGACGGACAGGGGGTGGAGCAATGAAAAACTGTTTTTT	CASRTDRGWSNEKLFF
once	TRBV5-1	TRBJ2-5	TRBD1	TGCGCCAGCAGCTACCGGACAGGAGGAACGGGAGAGACCCAGTACTTC	CASSYRTGGTGETQYF
few	TRBV4-2	TRBJ2-2	-	TGTGCCAGCAGCCAGCCGGGACTCAACACCGGGGAGCTGTTTTTT	CASSQPGLNTGELFF
-	TRBV4-3	TRBJ2-1	TRBD1	TGCGCCAGCAGCCAAGTCTTAACAGGGGGTTTGGACAATGAGCAGTTCTTC	CASSQVLTGGLDNEQFF
-	TRBV7-8	TRBJ1-2	-	TGTGCCAGCAGCAGGGACTTAGCTATTTATGGCTACACCTTC	CASSRDLAIYGYTF
-	TRBV27	TRBJ1-2	-	TGTGCCAGCAGTGAAACAGGGACCTATGGCTACACCTTC	CASSETGTYGYTF
-	TRBV27	TRBJ1-1	-	TGTGCCAGCAGCTTACTGGGGGCGAGGAACACTGAAGCTTTCTTT	CASSLLGARNTEAFF
-	TRBV6-6	TRBJ2-7	-	TGTGCCAGCAAGACTAGGGGGGGGTACGAGCAGTACTTC	CASKTRGGYEQYF